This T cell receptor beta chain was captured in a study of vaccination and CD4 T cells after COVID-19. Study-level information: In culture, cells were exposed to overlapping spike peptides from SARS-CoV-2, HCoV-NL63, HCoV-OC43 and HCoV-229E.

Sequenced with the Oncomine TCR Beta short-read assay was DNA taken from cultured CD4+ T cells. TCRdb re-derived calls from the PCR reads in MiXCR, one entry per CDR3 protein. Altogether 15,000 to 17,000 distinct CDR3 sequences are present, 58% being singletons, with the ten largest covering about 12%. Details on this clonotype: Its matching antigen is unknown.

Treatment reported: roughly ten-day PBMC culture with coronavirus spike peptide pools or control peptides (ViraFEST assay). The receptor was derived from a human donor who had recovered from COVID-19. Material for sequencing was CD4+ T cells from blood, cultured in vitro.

The CDR3 DNA is TGCAGTGCTAGGGGATGGGGGGGCACTGAAGCTTTCTTT. Translating it yields CSARGWGGTEAFF. The chain couples TRBV20-1 to TRBJ1-1, with TRBD1 as a possible D gene (5 bases). Germline assignment: CDR1 DFQATT and CDR2 SNEGSKA (reference sequence). Trimming left V 3 bases short and J 4 bases short, with 12 bases between. The CDR3 is made up of 13 amino acids.